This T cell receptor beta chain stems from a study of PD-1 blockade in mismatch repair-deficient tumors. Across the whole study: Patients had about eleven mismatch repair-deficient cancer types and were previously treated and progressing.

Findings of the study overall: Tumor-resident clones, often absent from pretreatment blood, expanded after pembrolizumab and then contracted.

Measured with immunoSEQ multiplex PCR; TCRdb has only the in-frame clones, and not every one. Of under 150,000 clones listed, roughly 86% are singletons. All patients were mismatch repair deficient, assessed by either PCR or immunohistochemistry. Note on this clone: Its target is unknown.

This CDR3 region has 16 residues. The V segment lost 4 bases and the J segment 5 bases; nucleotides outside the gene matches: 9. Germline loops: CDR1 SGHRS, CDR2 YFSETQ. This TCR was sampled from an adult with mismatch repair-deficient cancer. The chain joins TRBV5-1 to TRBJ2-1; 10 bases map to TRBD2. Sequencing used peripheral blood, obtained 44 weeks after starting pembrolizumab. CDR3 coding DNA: TGCGCCAGCAGCAAACAACTAGCGGGGCGAAACAATGAGCAGTTCTTC. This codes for CASSKQLAGRNNEQFF.